Sequencing of this TCR beta chain was carried out in a study of PD-L1 blockade in urothelial cancer. Overall study context: Blood drawn 3 weeks (second dose) and 6 weeks after treatment start was analyzed.

The time point: pretreatment peripheral blood. Patients each gave 1 to 8 samples, pretreatment and on-treatment. Each PCR had synthetic TCR analog templates added to it as a spike-in. The repertoire was sequenced with immunoSEQ multiplex PCR; TCRdb's copy has only in-frame clones and lacks some. The sample holds 60,000 to 75,000 clones, approximately 83% seen once. J gave up 2 bases and V 3 bases, and 6 bases lay outside the gene matches. The CDR3 has 15 residues. CDR1 is GTSNPN and CDR2 is SVGIG in the germline V gene (reference sequence). This chain uses TRBV30 with TRBJ2-4; 8 nucleotides match TRBD2. The receptor was isolated from a man aged 55 to 70 with urothelial cancer. The specimen comprised PBMCs, sampled around atezolizumab (anti-PD-L1) treatment. The CDR3 sequence is CAWSGGGASKNIQYF. CDR3 in DNA: TGTGCCTGGAGCGGGGGGGGCGCGTCCAAAAACATTCAGTACTTC.